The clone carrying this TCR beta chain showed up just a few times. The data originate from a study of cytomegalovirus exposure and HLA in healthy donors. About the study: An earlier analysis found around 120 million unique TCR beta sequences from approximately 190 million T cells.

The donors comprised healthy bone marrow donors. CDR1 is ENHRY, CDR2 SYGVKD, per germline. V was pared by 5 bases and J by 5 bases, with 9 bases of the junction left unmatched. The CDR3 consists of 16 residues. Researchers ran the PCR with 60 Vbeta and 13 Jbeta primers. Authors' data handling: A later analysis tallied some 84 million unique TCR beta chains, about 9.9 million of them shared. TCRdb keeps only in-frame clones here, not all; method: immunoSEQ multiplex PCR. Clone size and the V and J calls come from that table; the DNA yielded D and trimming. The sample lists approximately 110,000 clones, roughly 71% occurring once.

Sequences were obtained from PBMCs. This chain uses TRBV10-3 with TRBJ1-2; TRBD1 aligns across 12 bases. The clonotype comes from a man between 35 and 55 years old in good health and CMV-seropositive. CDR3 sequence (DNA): TGTGCCATCAGTCGTGGGACAGGGGGCGCCCAGTATGGCTACACCTTC. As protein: CAISRGTGGAQYGYTF.